This T cell receptor beta chain was documented in a study of blood T cells in healthy people across ages. Broader study findings: Roughly linear age-related decline in beta diversity appeared, significant by age roughly 40. It was not possible, with unsorted PBMCs, to conclusively compare naive and antigen-experienced cells.

About this clonotype itself: Its antigen is undetermined.

The authors ran a second PCR of about 7 to 11 cycles using a sample-barcoded 5' primer and a J-beta primer mix. The template-switch adaptor was a 5' adaptor with 12 random nucleotides. It tagged each cDNA molecule. TCRdb used MiXCR to reprocess the 5' RACE reads, holding one entry per CDR3 protein. The sample has about 1.6 million distinct CDR3 sequences, roughly a third seen once; the top ten hold approximately 11%. Germline CDR1 SGHVS, CDR2 FQNEAQ. The CDR3 length is 18 residues. V dropped 5 bases and J dropped 0; count of bases not matched to a gene: 7. This chain connects TRBV7-8 to TRBJ2-1, with 13 bases identical to TRBD2. The source is a woman between 25 and 40 years old in good health. Sample: blood. The CDR3 DNA sequence: TGTGCCAGCAGCCAGGGACTAGCGGGATCAAGCTCCTACAATGAGCAGTTCTTC. The encoded protein is CASSQGLAGSSSYNEQFF.